Listed here are 28 T cell receptor beta chains from one sample, sequenced in a study of blood T cell repertoires in COVID-19 (dated by TCRdb to about 2020). The method behind the library was the immunoSEQ multiplex PCR assay. Not all clones reach the TCRdb copy of this immuneACCESS table, which keeps in-frame sequences only. Checked studies attribute under half of the gap to unresolved V genes and leave the rest unexplained. The sample yields approximately 68,000 clones; 79% were counted once. About 10% of the sample is taken by the ten largest. The specimen was peripheral blood. The receptor set was obtained from a woman aged 45 to 65 with acute or convalescent COVID-19.

This sequence joins TRBV5-1 and TRBJ2-3, with 8 bases aligning to TRBD1. This CDR3 region has 16 residues. Germline V CDR1 and CDR2: SGHRS, YFSETQ. Trimming at V came to 4 bases and at J to 1 base, leaving 8 bases not matched to a gene. The CDR3 here is CASSRSPTGGTDTQYF. Written as DNA, the CDR3 is TGCGCCAGCAGCCGGTCCCCGACAGGGGGCACAGATACGCAGTATTTT.

J is TRBJ2-5 and V is TRBV5-1; tentatively, D is TRBD2 (5 bases). The V end was cut by 4 bases, the J end by 5 bases, with 15 bases between. This CDR3 spans 14 amino acids. Germline assignment: CDR1 SGHRS and CDR2 YFSETQ. For the CDR3, the DNA is TGCGCCAGCAGCGCCCGTGAGGGTTCGGAGACCCAGTACTTC. This codes for CASSAREGSETQYF.

The V and J genes are TRBV25-1 and TRBJ1-3, with no clear D. The V and J ends lost 7 bases and 2 bases respectively, with 3 bases between them. The CDR3 covers 11 residues. Germline V gives CDR1 MGHDK, CDR2 SYGVNS. The CDR3 nucleotides are TGTGCCAGCACTCCTGGAAACACCATATATTTT. Residues: CASTPGNTIYF.

The chain uses TRBV2 and TRBJ1-1; D is unclear. V lost 7 bases, J lost 0 bases, and 9 bases lay in between. Germline CDR1 is SNHLY and CDR2 is FYNNEI. The CDR3 has 13 amino acids. The CDR3 spells CASNGVLNTEAFF. In DNA, the CDR3 is TGTGCCAGCAACGGAGTTCTGAACACTGAAGCTTTCTTT.

This clone was picked up one time. The chain combines TRBV23-1 with TRBJ2-7; 7 nucleotides match TRBD1. TRBV23-1 is given ORF status, its function remaining uncertain. CDR3 size: 11 residues. V shed 11 bases, J shed 2 bases, and the junction held 3 bases outside the gene matches. CDR3 in amino acids: CAPQGAYEQYF. Written as DNA, the CDR3 is TGCGCCCCCCAGGGGGCCTACGAGCAGTACTTC.

The chain is built from TRBV25-1 and TRBJ1-4; possibly TRBD1 for D (5 bases). The CDR3 is made up of 14 amino acids. Trimming cost V 3 bases and J 5 bases, with 10 bases left between them. Germline values: CDR1 MGHDK, CDR2 SYGVNS. CDR3 loop: CASSEGRANEKLFF. In nucleotides, the CDR3 is TGTGCCAGCAGTGAGGGCAGGGCCAATGAAAAACTGTTTTTT.

The chain uses TRBV12-3 or TRBV12-4 and TRBJ1-5, with a possible D match to TRBD1 (5 bases). With 2 bases removed from V and 5 bases from J, the gap between germline ends came to 7 bases. The CDR3 is 13 amino acids. CDR3 amino acids: CASSLKGDQPQHF. As DNA, the CDR3 is TGTGCCAGCAGTTTAAAAGGGGATCAGCCCCAGCATTTT.

The chain couples TRBV27 to TRBJ2-7; a possible D gene is TRBD1 (5 bases). This CDR3 is 16 amino acids long. CDR1 MNHEY and CDR2 SMNVEV come from the germline V gene (reference sequence). With 6 bases removed from V and 3 bases from J, the gap between germline ends came to 21 bases. CDR3 coding DNA: TGTGCCAGCAGATCATACCCTATGACAGATTTCTACGAGCAGTACTTC. Translated: CASRSYPMTDFYEQYF.

The chain has TRBV21-1 and TRBJ2-7; TRBD1 is taken as the D call from the table, unchecked against the DNA. TRBV21-1 is an annotated pseudogene. The CDR3 loop spans 18 amino acids. CDR3 sequence (DNA): TGTGCCAGCAGCAAAGCAGTCCCACTACAGGGCTACTCCTACGAGCAGTACTTC. Amino acids: CASSKAVPLQGYSYEQYF.

The rearrangement links TRBV6-2 or TRBV6-3 to TRBJ1-3, with 7 bases aligning to TRBD1. This CDR3 has 18 amino acids. V shed 0 bases and J 4 bases; nucleotides not matched to a gene: 12. Germline V gene data show CDR1 as MNHEY and CDR2 as SVGEGT. CDR3 sequence reads: CASSYSVGTVVGGNTIYF. CDR3 in DNA: TGTGCCAGCAGTTACTCTGTCGGGACAGTCGTCGGGGGAAACACCATATATTTT.

The genes are TRBV11-2 and TRBJ2-5; 12 positions match TRBD2. The CDR3 is 19 amino acids. The V and J ends lost 2 bases and 2 bases, in that order; junction bases with no gene match: 12. Germline V gene lookup returns CDR1 SGHAT and CDR2 FQNNGV. CDR3 in amino acids: CASSLIGFRTSGDQETQYF. CDR3 DNA: TGTGCCAGCAGCTTAATTGGATTTAGGACTAGCGGGGATCAAGAGACCCAGTACTTC.

Here the CDR3 reads CSVVAPGGGELFF. For the CDR3, the DNA is TGCAGCGTTGTCGCGCCAGGAGGCGGGGAGCTGTTTTTT. The chain is built from TRBV29-1 and TRBJ2-2, with D maybe TRBD2 (5 bases). V lost 4 bases and J 7 bases, leaving 13 bases between the germline ends. CDR3 length equals 13 residues. Germline V gene lookup returns CDR1 SQVTM and CDR2 ANQGSEA.

The CDR3 sequence: CSASDGTGVEQYF. In nucleotides, the CDR3 is TGCAGTGCTAGTGATGGGACAGGGGTAGAGCAGTACTTC. The chain links TRBV20-1 to TRBJ2-7; 10 bases are shared with TRBD1. V lost 3 bases and J lost 7; bases outside the gene matches: 6. The CDR3 loop spans 13 amino acids. Per germline, CDR1 DFQATT and CDR2 SNEGSKA (reference sequence).

The chain links TRBV4-3 to TRBJ2-2, with 8 positions matching TRBD2. CDR3 size: 15 residues. Per the germline V gene, CDR1 is LGHNA and CDR2 is YSLEER. The V gene end was trimmed by 4 bases and the J gene end by 2 bases; junction bases not matched to a gene: 3. The CDR3 nucleotides are TGCGCCAGCAGCCCCGGGGGGGGCAACACCGGGGAGCTGTTTTTT. It translates to CASSPGGGNTGELFF.

This clone has more than one count but fewer than ten. The same CDR3 arises from other DNA sequences in this sample as well. The CDR3 region is CASTRGGANTGELFF. Written as DNA, the CDR3 is TGTGCCAGCACGCGTGGGGGGGCGAACACCGGGGAGCTGTTTTTT. The chain recombines TRBV7-8 with TRBJ2-2; 7 nucleotides agree with TRBD2. Germline CDR1 and CDR2: SGHVS and FQNEAQ. The CDR3 spans 15 residues. The junction had 5 bases not matched to a gene; V was cut back by 7 bases and J by 0 bases.

The rearrangement joins TRBV7-9 to TRBJ2-2; TRBD1 is a possible D gene (6 bases). Germline CDR1 is SEHNR and CDR2 is FQNEAQ (reference sequence). V lost 8 bases and J 7 bases, leaving 17 bases between the germline ends. The CDR3 sequence is 14 residues long. The CDR3 protein is CASGGDRSLGELFF. CDR3 coding DNA: TGTGCCAGCGGCGGAGACAGGTCCCTCGGGGAGCTGTTTTTT.

V usage is TRBV25-1 and J usage is TRBJ2-1; D ambiguous. With 2 bases removed from V and 0 bases from J, the gap between germline ends came to 14 bases. CDR3 length: 17 residues. Per the germline V gene, CDR1 is MGHDK and CDR2 is SYGVNS. This chain's CDR3 is CASSEGQTKTSYNEQFF. The CDR3 region has the DNA TGTGCCAGCAGTGAAGGGCAAACGAAAACCTCCTACAATGAGCAGTTCTTC.

This clone came up a few times. This rearrangement joins TRBV29-1 to TRBJ1-3, with D unresolved. This CDR3 is built from 16 residues. Germline V gene data show CDR1 as SQVTM and CDR2 as ANQGSEA. V shed 8 bases and J shed 0 bases, with 20 bases lying between them. In nucleotides, the CDR3 is TGCAGCATCTATGGGAGTGGAGACCTCTCTGGAAACACCATATATTTT. This sequence encodes CSIYGSGDLSGNTIYF.

The chain joins TRBV25-1 to TRBJ2-7; a possible D gene is TRBD2 (6 bases). This CDR3 region has 15 residues. Trimming took 2 bases from V and 2 from J, leaving 13 bases between them. Germline V CDR1 and CDR2: MGHDK, SYGVNS. The CDR3 region has the DNA TGTGCCAGCAGTGAACGTCAGGGAGGCACCTACGAGCAGTACTTC. This codes for CASSERQGGTYEQYF.

This clone was seen once. This chain links TRBV6-5 with TRBJ2-3; 12 nucleotides line up with TRBD2. The CDR3 length is 15 residues. The germline gives CDR1 MNHEY, CDR2 SVGAGI. J lost 5 bases, V lost 5 bases, and 5 bases had no gene match. Here the CDR3 DNA reads TGTGCCAGCAGTACATGGACTAGCGGGGAAGATACGCAGTATTTT. Amino acids: CASSTWTSGEDTQYF.

The rearrangement uses TRBV19 and TRBJ1-5, with D possibly TRBD1 on 6 matching bases. The ends were cut back, 6 bases at V and 2 bases at J, with 17 bases in the middle. Looked up from germline, CDR1 is LNHDA and CDR2 is SQIVND (reference sequence). The CDR3 length is 16 residues. Written as DNA, the CDR3 is TGTGCCAGTAGACCACAGGGAGCCCAAGGCAATCAGCCCCAGCATTTT. Translating gives CASRPQGAQGNQPQHF.

In this sample, this clone turned up once. The V and J genes are TRBV5-4 and TRBJ1-2; the D is unclear. The V gene's germline CDR1 is SGHNT and CDR2 YYREEE (reference sequence). V dropped 0 bases and J dropped 7 bases, with 7 bases sitting between them. CDR3 length: 12 residues. CDR3 sequence: CASSLDFRGYTF. The CDR3 DNA is TGTGCCAGCAGCTTGGATTTCCGTGGCTACACCTTC.

This clone was seen a handful of times. The chain combines TRBV4-1 with TRBJ1-1, with D perhaps TRBD1 (5 bases). Trimming cost V 0 bases and J 8 bases, with 10 bases left between them. The CDR3 is 13 amino acids. Germline-derived CDR1 and CDR2 are MGHRA and YSYEKL. The CDR3, as DNA: TGCGCCAGCAGCCAAGAAGGGGCCAGGGAAGCTTTCTTT. Protein sequence: CASSQEGAREAFF.

The chain has TRBV7-3 and TRBJ2-2, with TRBD2 as a possible D gene (5 bases). Trimming stripped 3 bases from V and 4 bases from J, with 12 bases between. This CDR3 is built from 15 residues. Looked up from germline, CDR1 is SGHTA and CDR2 is FQGTGA. The CDR3 region has the DNA TGTGCCAGCAGCTTGGCGGGCCCCCCCACCGGGGAGCTGTTTTTT. Translation: CASSLAGPPTGELFF.

The V gene is TRBV27, the J gene TRBJ1-6; D uncertain. The germline V gene has CDR1 MNHEY and CDR2 SMNVEV (reference sequence). There are 15 residues in the CDR3. V lost 2 bases and J lost 11, with 16 bases in between. The CDR3 DNA follows: TGTGCCAGCAGTTTAAAACTAAGGAGCCAAACACCCCTCCACTTT. Its translation is CASSLKLRSQTPLHF.

This rearrangement joins TRBV20-1 to TRBJ1-1; no clear D gene. The CDR3 has 14 amino acids. Trimming left V 3 bases short and J 6 bases short, with 17 bases between. Germline values: CDR1 DFQATT, CDR2 SNEGSKA (reference sequence). This CDR3 reads CSASSGRVSAEAFF. The CDR3 nucleotides read TGCAGTGCTAGTAGCGGTAGGGTTTCGGCTGAAGCTTTCTTT.

The rearrangement uses TRBV27 and TRBJ2-2; TRBD2 matches at 13 bases. This CDR3 comprises 17 residues. Germline CDR1 reads MNHEY; CDR2 reads SMNVEV (reference sequence). Trimming took 7 bases from V and 0 from J; bases not matched to a gene: 5. The chain's CDR3 is CASKGLAGIANTGELFF. The CDR3 DNA reads as TGTGCCAGCAAGGGACTAGCGGGGATCGCGAACACCGGGGAGCTGTTTTTT.

This sequence joins TRBV7-9 and TRBJ1-4; unclear D gene. The CDR3 has 16 amino acids. Trimming cost V 0 bases and J 0 bases, with 8 bases left between them. Looked up from germline, CDR1 is SEHNR and CDR2 is FQNEAQ (reference sequence). CDR3: CASSLAEAATNEKLFF. CDR3 coding DNA: TGTGCCAGCAGCTTAGCGGAGGCTGCAACTAATGAAAAACTGTTTTTT.